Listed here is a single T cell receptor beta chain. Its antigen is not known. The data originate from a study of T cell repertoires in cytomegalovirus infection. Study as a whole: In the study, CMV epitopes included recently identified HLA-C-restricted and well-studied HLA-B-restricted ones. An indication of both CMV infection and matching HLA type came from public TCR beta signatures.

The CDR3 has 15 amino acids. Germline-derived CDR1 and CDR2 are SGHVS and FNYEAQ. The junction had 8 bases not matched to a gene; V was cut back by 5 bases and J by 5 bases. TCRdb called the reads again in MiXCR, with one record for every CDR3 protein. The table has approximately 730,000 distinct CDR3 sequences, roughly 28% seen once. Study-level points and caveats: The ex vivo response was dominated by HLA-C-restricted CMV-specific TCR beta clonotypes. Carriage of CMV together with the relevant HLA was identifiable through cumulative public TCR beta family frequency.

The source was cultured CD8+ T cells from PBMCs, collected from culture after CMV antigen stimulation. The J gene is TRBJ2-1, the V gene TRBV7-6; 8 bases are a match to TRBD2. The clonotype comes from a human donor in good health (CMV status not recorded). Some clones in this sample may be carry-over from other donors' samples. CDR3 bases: TGTGCCAGCAGCCCTCGGGCAGCGGGAGACAATGAGCAGTTCTTC. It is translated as CASSPRAAGDNEQFF.